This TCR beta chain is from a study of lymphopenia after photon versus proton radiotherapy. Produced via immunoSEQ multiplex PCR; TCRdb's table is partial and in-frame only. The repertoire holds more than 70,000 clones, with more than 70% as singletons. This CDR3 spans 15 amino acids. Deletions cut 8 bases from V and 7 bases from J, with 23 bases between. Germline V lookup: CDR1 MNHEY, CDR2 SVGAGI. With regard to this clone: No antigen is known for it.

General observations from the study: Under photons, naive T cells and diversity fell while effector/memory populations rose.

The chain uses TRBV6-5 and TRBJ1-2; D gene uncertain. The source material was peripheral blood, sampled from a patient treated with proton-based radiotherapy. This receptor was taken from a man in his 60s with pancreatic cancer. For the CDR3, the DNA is TGTGCCAGCCTTCCCCACGGAGAGGGAAAGGTTGGCTACACCTTC. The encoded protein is CASLPHGEGKVGYTF.